This section outlines one T cell receptor beta chain sequence together with its context. Between the trimmed V and J ends, which lost 6 bases and 8 bases, there was a span of 16 bases. Germline CDR1 and CDR2: WNHNN and SYGVQD (reference sequence). The CDR3 length is 13 residues. This specimen comes from a study of T cell responses to AZD1222 COVID-19 vaccine. The method was immunoSEQ multiplex PCR; TCRdb's version includes in-frame clones alone and lacks a portion of them. The sample shows about 76,000 clones, 70% to 90% of them seen only once. Sequencing was performed on peripheral blood, taken on day 0 of MenACWY control vaccination. V gene TRBV10-1 combines with J gene TRBJ1-2; a weak D match, TRBD1 (6 bases). The clonotype originates from an adult in good health. In DNA form, the CDR3 reads TGCGCCAGCAGAGCAGACAGGTCGAGCGGCTACACCTTC. It is translated as CASRADRSSGYTF.